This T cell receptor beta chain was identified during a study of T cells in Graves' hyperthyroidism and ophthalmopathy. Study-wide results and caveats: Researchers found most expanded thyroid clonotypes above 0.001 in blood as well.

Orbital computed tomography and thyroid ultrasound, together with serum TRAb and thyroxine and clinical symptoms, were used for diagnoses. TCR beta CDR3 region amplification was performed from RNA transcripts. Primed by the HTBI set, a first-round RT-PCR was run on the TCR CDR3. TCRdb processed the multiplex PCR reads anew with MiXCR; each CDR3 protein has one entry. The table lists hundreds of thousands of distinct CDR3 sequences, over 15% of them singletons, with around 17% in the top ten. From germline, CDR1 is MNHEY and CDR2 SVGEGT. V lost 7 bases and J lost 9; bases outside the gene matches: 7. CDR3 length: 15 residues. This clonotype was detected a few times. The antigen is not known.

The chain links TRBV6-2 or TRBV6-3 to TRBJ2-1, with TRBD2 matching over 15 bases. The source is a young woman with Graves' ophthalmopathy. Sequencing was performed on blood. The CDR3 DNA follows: TGTGCCAGCACCCGGACTAGCGGGAGGGATCCTGAGCAGTTCTTC. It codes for CASTRTSGRDPEQFF.